The 26 T cell receptor beta chains reported below all come from one sample, sequenced in a study of blood T cells in healthy people across ages. Sample-barcoded 5' priming and a J-beta primer mix drove a second PCR of roughly 6 to 12 cycles. MiXCR, applied by TCRdb to the 5' RACE reads, yields one record per CDR3 protein. The sample holds approximately 800,000 distinct CDR3 sequences, about 45% seen once. The sample consisted of blood. These receptors all come from a man older than 75 in good health.

This clonotype was seen at least ten times. The chain employs TRBV12-3 or TRBV12-4 and TRBJ1-2; D gene unclear. The CDR3 length is 15 residues. Trimming shortened V by 2 bases and J by 8 bases, and 18 bases separated the two germline ends. CDR3: CASSLHEASMEGYTF. As DNA, the CDR3 is TGTGCCAGCAGTTTACATGAGGCGTCCATGGAAGGCTACACCTTC.

The rearrangement uses TRBV27 and TRBJ2-1; possible D gene TRBD1, 6 bases. The CDR3 totals 15 residues. Germline V CDR1 and CDR2: MNHEY, SMNVEV (reference sequence). V lost 4 bases and J 9 bases, leaving 19 bases between the germline ends. As DNA, the CDR3 is TGTGCCAGCAGTTCCCCCCGACAGGTCGGACGTGAGCAGTTCTTC. It specifies CASSSPRQVGREQFF.

The chain has TRBV6-6 and TRBJ1-4, with 7 bases identical to TRBD1. CDR3 length equals 15 residues. V lost 6 bases to trimming and J lost 1 base; unmatched junction nucleotides: 5. Germline CDR1 MNHNY, CDR2 SVGAGI (reference sequence). The CDR3 spells CASRGNRGTNEKLFF. In nucleotides, the CDR3 is TGTGCCAGCAGAGGTAACAGGGGAACTAATGAAAAACTGTTTTTT.

The CDR3 bases are TGCGCCAGCAGCCACCCTACAGCGGGTTCTGGCTACACCTTC. Its translation: CASSHPTAGSGYTF. V is TRBV4-1 and J is TRBJ1-2; D is unresolved. The CDR3 covers 14 residues. CDR1 and CDR2 (germline): MGHRA, YSYEKL. V was shortened by 3 bases and J by 7 bases, with 15 bases between the two germline ends.

The chain recombines TRBV4-3 with TRBJ1-4; D possibly corresponds to TRBD1 (5 bases). Germline lookup yields CDR1 LGHNA and CDR2 YSLEER. The ends were cut back, 4 bases at V and 8 bases at J, with 20 bases in the middle. The CDR3 has 16 amino acids. The chain's CDR3 is CASSLLGAGNREKLFF. The CDR3 DNA reads as TGCGCCAGCAGCCTTCTAGGGGCAGGAAATCGAGAAAAACTGTTTTTT.

This clonotype came up a few times. The chain's CDR3 is CASSDMLSTDTQYF. The DNA of the CDR3 is TGCGCCAGCAGTGATATGCTTTCCACAGATACGCAGTATTTT. The rearrangement links TRBV10-2 to TRBJ2-3, with D hard to call. V lost 3 bases and J lost 2, with 9 bases in between. The CDR3 contains 14 residues. The V gene's germline CDR1 is WSHSY and CDR2 SAAADI.

This rearrangement joins TRBV5-6 to TRBJ2-3; 12 bases map to TRBD2. The CDR3 extends over 16 amino acids. The germline gives CDR1 SGHDT, CDR2 YYEEEE. V lost 4 bases, J lost 3 bases, and 6 bases stayed unmatched. CDR3 sequence reads: CASSPTSGRWTDTQYF. CDR3 DNA sequence: TGTGCCAGCAGCCCAACTAGCGGGAGGTGGACAGATACGCAGTATTTT.

This clonotype was picked up a small number of times. The rearrangement links TRBV18 to TRBJ2-3; D is possibly TRBD2 (6 bases). V dropped 5 bases and J dropped 3 bases, with 15 bases sitting between them. The CDR3 loop spans 15 amino acids. Per the germline V gene, CDR1 is KGHSH and CDR2 is LQKENI. Here the CDR3 DNA reads TGTGCCAGCTCAACAATTGCGGAGGGGACAGATACGCAGTATTTT. As protein: CASSTIAEGTDTQYF.

The chain is built from TRBV28 and TRBJ2-3, with D possibly being TRBD1 (6 bases). Trimming took off 4 bases at V and 2 bases at J, with 19 bases between the two ends. From germline, CDR1 is MDHEN and CDR2 SYDVKM. This CDR3 contains 17 residues. In nucleotides, the CDR3 is TGTGCCAGCAGTTCAAACCAGGGGCTATTTTACACAGATACGCAGTATTTT. Translation: CASSSNQGLFYTDTQYF.

V and J are TRBV9 and TRBJ2-1, with TRBD2 matching over 9 bases. CDR1 is SGDLS and CDR2 is YYNGEE in the germline V gene. The CDR3 covers 16 residues. The V segment lost 5 bases and the J segment 6 bases; nucleotides outside the gene matches: 12. The CDR3, as DNA: TGTGCCAGCAGAGGAGTAGGGCTTAGCGGGAGCAATGAGCAGTTCTTC. Protein sequence: CASRGVGLSGSNEQFF.

The chain uses TRBV7-2 and TRBJ1-5; D possibly corresponds to TRBD1 (6 bases). V gave up 0 bases and J gave up 8 bases, with 14 bases separating them. The CDR3 has 15 residues. The germline gives CDR1 SGHTA, CDR2 FQGNSA. In nucleotides, the CDR3 is TGTGCCAGCAGCTTAGCGCAGGGGAATGGAAAGCCCCAGCATTTT. It translates to CASSLAQGNGKPQHF.

This clonotype has a count of ten or more. The V gene is TRBV4-2, the J gene TRBJ2-7; no clear D gene. The CDR3 has 14 residues. Trimming removed 0 bases at V and 3 bases at J, with 9 bases between. Per germline, CDR1 LGHNA and CDR2 YNFKEQ. In nucleotides, the CDR3 is TGTGCCAGCAGCCAAGATGCAAGGAGCTACGAGCAGTACTTC. It translates to CASSQDARSYEQYF.

In this sample, this clonotype turned up once. The chain recombines TRBV20-1 with TRBJ2-7, with TRBD1 identical over 8 bases. The CDR3 is 15 residues long. In germline, CDR1 is DFQATT, CDR2 SNEGSKA (reference sequence). V dropped 2 bases and J dropped 0; count of bases not matched to a gene: 6. CDR3 DNA sequence: TGCAGTGCTAGACAGACAGGGGACTCCTCCTACGAGCAGTACTTC. Its translation is CSARQTGDSSYEQYF.

The sample holds a few counts of this clonotype. The rearrangement joins TRBV20-1 to TRBJ2-5; D gene ambiguous. From germline, CDR1 is DFQATT and CDR2 SNEGSKA (reference sequence). V lost 5 bases, J lost 11 bases, and 24 bases lay in between. The length of the CDR3 is 14 residues. CDR3: CSAGLRSPPLGQYF. CDR3 in DNA: TGCAGTGCTGGCCTAAGGAGCCCCCCATTAGGGCAGTACTTC.

The rearrangement uses TRBV20-1 and TRBJ2-7; D remains ambiguous. CDR3 length: 11 amino acids. Germline V gene data show CDR1 as DFQATT and CDR2 as SNEGSKA (reference sequence). Deletions cut 1 base from V and 3 bases from J, with 4 bases between. The CDR3 here is CSARASYEQYF. The CDR3 DNA follows: TGCAGTGCTAGAGCGAGCTACGAGCAGTACTTC.

This clonotype was seen a handful of times. V gene TRBV27 combines with J gene TRBJ2-7; 9 positions agree with TRBD2. The germline gives CDR1 MNHEY, CDR2 SMNVEV (reference sequence). CDR3 length: 14 residues. V was pared by 7 bases and J by 2 bases, with 6 bases of the junction left unmatched. The CDR3 loop is CASTPSGNTYEQYF. CDR3 nucleotide sequence: TGTGCCAGCACCCCTAGCGGGAATACCTACGAGCAGTACTTC.

The rearrangement links TRBV6-6 to TRBJ1-1; TRBD1 matches 10 bases. Germline V gene lookup returns CDR1 MNHNY and CDR2 SVGAGI (reference sequence). CDR3 length: 17 amino acids. J was trimmed by 6 bases and V by 0 bases; bases with no gene match: 10. CDR3 DNA sequence: TGTGCCAGCAGTTACTCGACATGGGACAGGGGAAGGCCTGAAGCTTTCTTT. As protein: CASSYSTWDRGRPEAFF.

This clonotype was observed at least ten times. This chain joins TRBV5-1 and TRBJ2-1; TRBD1 matches at 7 bases. The CDR3 has 14 residues. The ends lost 6 bases at V and 4 bases at J; junction bases unmatched: 7. CDR1 is SGHRS, CDR2 YFSETQ, per germline. CDR3 residues: CASNSQQGYNEQFF. In nucleotides, the CDR3 is TGCGCCAGCAACTCTCAACAGGGGTACAATGAGCAGTTCTTC.

With regard to this clonotype: At one of its ends the junction is not consistent with the germline gene, which may arise from a read error. This chain links TRBV20-1 with TRBJ2-7, with TRBD2 identical over 7 bases. This CDR3 region has 15 residues. Germline CDR1 DFQATT, CDR2 SNEGSKA (reference sequence). As DNA, the CDR3 is TGCAGTGATAGACCCGCAGCCGGGACTACCTACGAGCAGTACTTC. Its translation: CSDRPAAGTTYEQYF.

This clonotype was seen ten or more times. The chain uses TRBV7-9 and TRBJ2-3; D remains unclear. From germline, CDR1 is SEHNR and CDR2 FQNEAQ (reference sequence). CDR3 length: 13 amino acids. V gave up 1 base and J gave up 5 bases, with 7 bases separating them. The CDR3 coding sequence is TGTGCCAGCAGCTTAGAATGGGGAGATACGCAGTATTTT. It translates to CASSLEWGDTQYF.

This sequence joins TRBV4-2 and TRBJ2-7, with TRBD2 identical over 11 bases. Germline CDR1 LGHNA, CDR2 YNFKEQ. The V gene end was trimmed by 4 bases and the J gene end by 12 bases; junction bases not matched to a gene: 8. There are 13 residues in the CDR3. The CDR3 sequence: CASSLAGGRGRYF. The CDR3 nucleotides are TGTGCCAGCAGCCTAGCGGGGGGGCGTGGAAGGTACTTC.

V is TRBV5-1 and J is TRBJ2-2; no reliable D call. The germline V gene has CDR1 SGHRS and CDR2 YFSETQ. The CDR3 is 14 residues long. The germline V and J ends were trimmed by 6 bases and 2 bases, with 11 bases remaining between them. The CDR3 loop is CASKFSDNTGELFF. The CDR3 bases are TGCGCCAGCAAATTCAGCGATAACACCGGGGAGCTGTTTTTT.

The chain uses TRBV4-3 and TRBJ2-1; 7 bases align to TRBD2. The CDR3 is 17 amino acids. V was clipped by 0 bases and J by 7 bases; unmatched bases: 12. Germline V CDR1 and CDR2: LGHNA, YSLEER. CDR3 DNA: TGCGCCAGCAGCCAAGATCCTGGCGGGAGTGAGGGGAATGAGCAGTTCTTC. Residues: CASSQDPGGSEGNEQFF.

This clonotype was observed at least ten times. The CDR3 loop is CASSLNRGLGREQYF. In DNA form, the CDR3 reads TGTGCCAGCAGCTTAAACAGGGGCCTCGGTAGGGAGCAGTACTTC. The genes are TRBV7-2 and TRBJ2-7; TRBD1 matches at 7 bases. This CDR3 has 15 residues. The J segment lost 7 bases and the V segment lost 2 bases, leaving 11 bases of the junction unmatched. Germline assignment: CDR1 SGHTA and CDR2 FQGNSA.

This clonotype turned up a few times. In nucleotides, the CDR3 is TGTGCCAGCAGCCAACGACAGGGATATGGCTACACCTTC. This sequence encodes CASSQRQGYGYTF. The chain employs TRBV3-1 and TRBJ1-2; TRBD1 aligns across 7 bases. V dropped 2 bases and J dropped 5; count of bases not matched to a gene: 2. This CDR3 region has 13 residues. CDR1 and CDR2 from the germline V gene are LGHDT and YNNKEL (reference sequence). Supplemented by reference TRBV3-1 and TRBJ1-2, the full variable domain reads DTAVSQTPKYLVTQMGNDKSIKCEQNLGHDTMYWYKQDSKKFLKIMFSYNNKELIINETVPNRFSPKSPDKAHLNLHINSLELGDSAVYFCASSQRQGYGYTFGSGTRLTVV.

The rearrangement links TRBV14 to TRBJ2-5, with 7 bases aligning to TRBD2. Germline V lookup: CDR1 SGHDN, CDR2 FVKESK. This CDR3 comprises 16 residues. V trimming: 4 bases; J trimming: 3 bases; junction bases outside the gene matches: 11. CDR3 region: CASSLRLAAGEETQYF. For the CDR3, the DNA is TGTGCCAGCAGCCTCAGGTTGGCGGCGGGAGAAGAGACCCAGTACTTC.